This TCR beta chain came from a study of monozygotic twins with inflammatory bowel disease. Study observations and caveats: Among T cells, the various subtypes were not distinguishable.

Remarks on this clonotype: Its antigen is still unknown.

CDR1 SGHDT and CDR2 YYEEEE come from the germline V gene. This CDR3 spans 17 amino acids. The UMIs carried a 6-nucleotide sample barcode, and they were added by template switching. One entry per CDR3 protein, without DNA, is what TCRdb gives after re-calling the 5' RACE reads. Here the sample table reports some 150,000 distinct CDR3 sequences. The chain couples TRBV5-6 to TRBJ1-5; lacking DNA, the TRBD1 call made by TCRdb goes unchecked. The sequencing input was blood. This TCR derives from a human donor with ulcerative colitis or Crohn's disease, or a healthy co-twin of an affected twin (not recorded which). CDR3 residues: CASSFGGVGGPNQPQHF.